A selection of T cell receptor beta chains follows, all from one sample in a study of Graves' ophthalmopathy and Graves' hyperthyroidism. TCRdb passed the multiplex PCR reads through MiXCR, listing each CDR3 protein once. The data show 650,000 to 900,000 distinct CDR3 sequences, roughly two fifths seen once. Sequenced: peripheral blood. The receptor set was obtained from an adult man with Graves' ophthalmopathy. Both conserved end residues are part of each CDR3. Each record gives: V gene, clone size, D gene, J gene, CDR3 DNA, CDR3 protein. The D gene is left open where the match is weak. Only some rows state a clone size, as once, few, many or a class for expanded clones.

TRBV6-6	.	.	TRBJ1-6	TGTGCCAGCTCCACGACAGGCGACTCCTATAATTCACCCCTCCACTTT	CASSTTGDSYNSPLHF
TRBV29-1	many	TRBD1	TRBJ1-6	TGCAGCGTGGAAGGGACAGCGTCTGGGATTTCACCCCTCCACTTT	CSVEGTASGISPLHF
TRBV5-5	few	TRBD1	TRBJ2-5	TGTGCCAGCAGCTTGGCAGACAGGGGCCTAGAGACCCAGTACTTC	CASSLADRGLETQYF
TRBV6-6	.	.	TRBJ1-4	TGTGCCAGCAATTACTCCCGACAGTATGAAAAACTGTTTTTT	CASNYSRQYEKLFF
TRBV14	.	.	TRBJ2-3	TGTGCCAGCAGCTTTTACGGGGCAGATACGCAGTATTTT	CASSFYGADTQYF
TRBV9	.	.	TRBJ1-6	TGTGCCAGCAGCGTAGACAGCACCTATAATTCACCCCTCCACTTT	CASSVDSTYNSPLHF
TRBV19	.	.	TRBJ1-1	TGTGCCAGTAGTACCCCAGGACGGCAGAACACTGAAGCTTTCTTT	CASSTPGRQNTEAFF
TRBV19	.	.	TRBJ1-6	TGTGCCAGAGCTAGCGGAGAGGCGAATTCACCCCTCCACTTT	CARASGEANSPLHF
TRBV10-2	.	.	TRBJ1-5	TGCGCCAGCAGTGGGGCTTCGAGCAATCAGCCCCAGCATTTT	CASSGASSNQPQHF
TRBV20-1	once	.	TRBJ1-4	TGCAGTGCTCTTCTTCCATCGGGGGGCAGCTTAGGGGAAAAACTGTTTTTT	CSALLPSGGSLGEKLFF
TRBV25-1	few	TRBD2	TRBJ2-2	TGTGCCAGCAGCTACCGACTAGCGGGGGGGCTGAAGAACACCGGGGAGCTGTTTTTT	CASSYRLAGGLKNTGELFF
TRBV29-1	.	TRBD2	TRBJ2-7	TGCAGCGTTGAAAGCGGGAGGTCCTACGAGCAGTACTTC	CSVESGRSYEQYF
TRBV5-5	few	TRBD1	TRBJ2-5	TGTGCCAGCAGCATCCAGACAGGGCAGTGGGAGACCCAGTACTTC	CASSIQTGQWETQYF
TRBV29-1	many	.	TRBJ2-2	TGCAGCGTTGAGTTAGCCGCGAACACCGGGGAGCTGTTTTTT	CSVELAANTGELFF
TRBV25-1	.	TRBD1	TRBJ2-2	TGTGCCAGCAGCCAAGATGGGACAGGGGGGACCGGGGAGCTGTTTTTT	CASSQDGTGGTGELFF
TRBV10-3	few	.	TRBJ1-4	TGTGCCAGCAGTGAACAGCCAGGTGCAACTAATGAAAAACTGTTTTTT	CASSEQPGATNEKLFF
TRBV19	few	.	TRBJ1-2	TGTGCCAGTAGTACCCCCCGGGACCGAATTCGCTACACCTTC	CASSTPRDRIRYTF
TRBV19	.	TRBD2	TRBJ2-2	TGTGCCAGTAGTATTTTCCCCTTTCGGACTAGCGGGAACACCGGGGAGCTGTTTTTT	CASSIFPFRTSGNTGELFF
TRBV20-1	.	.	TRBJ1-6	TGCAGTGCTGGGGACCATTGGGGGGACGTGAGCTCCTATAATTCACCCCTCCACTTT	CSAGDHWGDVSSYNSPLHF
TRBV2	few	TRBD1	TRBJ1-3	TGTGCCAGCAGCCATCGGGACAGCTCGTGGCCTGGAAACACCATATATTTT	CASSHRDSSWPGNTIYF
TRBV12-3/TRBV12-4	.	.	TRBJ2-7	TGTGCCAGCAGCCGACACCGGGGCAACGAGCAGTACTTC	CASSRHRGNEQYF
TRBV29-1	.	TRBD1	TRBJ1-1	TGCAGCGAGCAGGGGGGATCGAACACTGAAGCTTTCTTT	CSEQGGSNTEAFF
TRBV6-1	many	TRBD1	TRBJ2-5	TGTGCCAGCAGGGACAGGGGGAGGCAAGAGACCCAGTACTTC	CASRDRGRQETQYF
TRBV24-1	.	TRBD2	TRBJ2-3	TGTGCCACCAGTGATTTGACTAGCGGATCAGATACGCAGTATTTT	CATSDLTSGSDTQYF
TRBV2	many	TRBD1	TRBJ1-2	TGTGCCAGCAGGGAAGACAGGGAGGCCTATGGCTACACCTTC	CASREDREAYGYTF
TRBV20-1	few	TRBD2	TRBJ2-7	TGCAGTGCTAGAGGCGCGCTTACTAGCGGGATTACCTACGAGCAGTACTTC	CSARGALTSGITYEQYF
TRBV15	many	TRBD1	TRBJ2-5	TGTGCCACCAGTGAGGACAGGGGGAGAGGAGAGACCCAGTACTTC	CATSEDRGRGETQYF
TRBV12-3/TRBV12-4	.	TRBD1	TRBJ1-1	TGTGCCAGCACAGGAGGACAGGTGAACACTGAAGCTTTCTTT	CASTGGQVNTEAFF